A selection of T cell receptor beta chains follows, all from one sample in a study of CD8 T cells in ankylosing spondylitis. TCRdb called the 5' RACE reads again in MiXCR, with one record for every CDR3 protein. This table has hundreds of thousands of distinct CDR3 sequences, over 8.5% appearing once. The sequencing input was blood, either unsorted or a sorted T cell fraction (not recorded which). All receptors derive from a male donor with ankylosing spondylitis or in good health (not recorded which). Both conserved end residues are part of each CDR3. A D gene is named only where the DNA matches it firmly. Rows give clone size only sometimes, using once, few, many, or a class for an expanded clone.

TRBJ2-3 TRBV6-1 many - CASTLLASTDTQYF TGTGCCAGCACCCTTTTAGCGTCGACAGATACGCAGTATTTT
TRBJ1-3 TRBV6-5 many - CASSYGGEENTIYF TGTGCCAGCAGTTACGGAGGGGAAGAAAACACCATATATTTT
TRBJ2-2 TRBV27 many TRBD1 CASSTGVYGELFF TGTGCCAGCAGCACAGGGGTTTACGGGGAGCTGTTTTTT
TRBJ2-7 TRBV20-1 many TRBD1 CSAQKDRGYEQYF TGCAGTGCTCAAAAGGACAGGGGCTACGAGCAGTACTTC
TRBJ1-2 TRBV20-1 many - CSARLFEDYGYTF TGCAGTGCTAGGTTGTTCGAGGATTATGGCTACACCTTC
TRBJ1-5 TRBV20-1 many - CSVSDSYNQPQHF TGCAGTGTTTCAGACAGCTACAATCAGCCCCAGCATTTT
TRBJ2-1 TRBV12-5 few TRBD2 CASGLNLAGALNEQFF TGTGCTAGTGGTTTGAACCTAGCGGGAGCTCTCAATGAGCAGTTCTTC
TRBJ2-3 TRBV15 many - CATSRDPAGFMTDTQYF TGTGCCACCAGCAGAGATCCCGCGGGGTTCATGACAGATACGCAGTATTTT
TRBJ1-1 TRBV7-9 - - CASTHGNTEAFF TGTGCCAGCACCCATGGGAACACTGAAGCTTTCTTT
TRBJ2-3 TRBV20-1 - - CSAKEVNRGTQYF TGCAGTGCTAAGGAGGTCAACCGGGGTACGCAGTATTTT
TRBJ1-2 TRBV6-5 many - CASSYDRSNYGYTF TGTGCCAGCAGTTACGATCGATCCAACTATGGCTACACCTTC
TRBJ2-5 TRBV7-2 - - CAGSPVVPETQYF TGTGCCGGCAGCCCCGTGGTTCCAGAGACCCAGTACTTC
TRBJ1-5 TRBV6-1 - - CASSEASHQPQHF TGTGCCAGCAGTGAAGCCTCCCATCAGCCCCAGCATTTT
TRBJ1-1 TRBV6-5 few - CASSYSEGTSRKNTEAFF TGTGCCAGCAGTTACTCCGAAGGGACGAGCAGAAAGAACACTGAAGCTTTCTTT
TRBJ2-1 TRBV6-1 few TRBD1 CASSGQGWRGEQFF TGTGCCAGCAGTGGACAGGGGTGGAGGGGTGAGCAGTTCTTC
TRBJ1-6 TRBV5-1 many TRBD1 CASSTGTVNNSPLHF TGCGCCAGCAGCACAGGGACAGTCAATAATTCACCCCTCCACTTT
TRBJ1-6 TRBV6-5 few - CASMREPPLHF TGTGCCAGCATGAGGGAGCCACCCCTCCACTTT
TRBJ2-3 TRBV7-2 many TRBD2 CASSHLAGGVTDTQYF TGTGCCAGCAGCCACCTAGCGGGAGGGGTCACAGATACGCAGTATTTT
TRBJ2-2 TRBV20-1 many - CSAPRLASLAGELFF TGCAGTGCCCCCCGGCTAGCGAGTTTGGCGGGGGAGCTGTTTTTT
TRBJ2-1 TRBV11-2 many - CASTHASLGNEQFF TGTGCCAGCACGCACGCTAGCCTGGGGAATGAGCAGTTCTTC